This T cell receptor beta chain was recovered during a study of technical replicates of blood from a few donors. TCRdb's copy holds only in-frame clones and misses some; the assay was immunoSEQ multiplex PCR. This sample yields tens of thousands of clones, of which 92% are seen a single time; 0.42% belongs to the top ten. The germline V and J ends were trimmed by 0 bases and 1 base, with 15 bases remaining between them. The CDR3 is made up of 17 amino acids. The germline gives CDR1 ENHRY, CDR2 SYGVKD. The sequenced sample was T cells isolated from PBMCs. The chain links TRBV10-3 to TRBJ2-5; no definite D call. This TCR derives from a human donor in good health. CDR3 DNA: TGTGCCATCAGTGAGTCGGGCCGACGAACGCCCCAAGAGACCCAGTACTTC. It codes for CAISESGRRTPQETQYF.